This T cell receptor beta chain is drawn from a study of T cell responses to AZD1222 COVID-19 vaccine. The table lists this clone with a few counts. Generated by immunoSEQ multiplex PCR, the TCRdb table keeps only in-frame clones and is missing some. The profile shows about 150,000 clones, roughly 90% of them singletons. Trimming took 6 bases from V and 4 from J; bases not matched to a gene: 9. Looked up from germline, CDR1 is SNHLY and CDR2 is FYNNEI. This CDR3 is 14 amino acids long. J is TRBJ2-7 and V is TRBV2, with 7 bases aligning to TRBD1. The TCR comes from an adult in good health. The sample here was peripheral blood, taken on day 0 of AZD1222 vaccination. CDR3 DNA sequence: TGTGCCAGCAGCTTAGGGGGCGCCGATTACGAGCAGTACTTC. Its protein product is CASSLGGADYEQYF.